The source of this T cell receptor beta chain is a study of high-grade serous ovarian cancer treatment subgroups. Repertoires were generated with immunoSEQ multiplex PCR, while TCRdb's copy carries only in-frame clones and drops some. Seen here are around 9,300 clones, about three quarters observed once, and the top ten hold roughly 6.7%. Remarks on this clone: Antigen unknown.

Study results and caveats: Only CDR3 was analyzed; CDR1 and CDR2 were not. TCR relatedness rose with neoantigen level and trended with mutation load.

The CDR3 spans 15 residues. V lost 3 bases to trimming and J lost 4 bases; unmatched junction nucleotides: 4. The germline V gene has CDR1 SGDLS and CDR2 YYNGEE. Tumor samples were obtained before definitive surgery or chemotherapy. The rearrangement links TRBV9 to TRBJ2-7; 13 bases are a match to TRBD2. The sample comprised tumor tissue. This clonotype was sampled from a human donor with high-grade serous ovarian cancer. The CDR3 sequence is CASSATSGGVYEQYF. DNA of the CDR3: TGTGCCAGCAGCGCTACTAGCGGGGGGGTTTACGAGCAGTACTTC. The variable domain in full, with the rest retrieved from reference TRBV9 and TRBJ2-7, is DSGVTQTPKHLITATGQRVTLRCSPRSGDLSVYWYQQSLDQGLQFLIQYYNGEERAKGNILERFSAQQFPDLHSELNLSSLELGDSALYFCASSATSGGVYEQYFGPGTRLTVT.